The clone carrying this TCR beta chain appeared a few times. Antigen: not known. Donors were ostensibly healthy at sampling, although undocumented immune exposures were probable. The ends were cut back, 5 bases at V and 4 bases at J, with 4 bases in the middle. The germline V gene has CDR1 SGHTA and CDR2 FQGNSA. The CDR3 sequence is 11 residues long. This record belongs to a study of cytomegalovirus exposure and HLA in healthy donors. Overall study findings and caveats: According to an earlier analysis, most TCR beta V segments yielded productive rearrangements about 87% or about 30% of the time.

The primer mix had 60 Vbeta and 13 Jbeta primers. The table came from immunoSEQ multiplex PCR; TCRdb's copy has only in-frame clones and leaves some out. The sample contains about 160,000 clones, around three quarters of which appear only once. The sequence came from a man aged 50 to 59 in good health and CMV-seropositive. The chain links TRBV7-2 to TRBJ2-3; D remains ambiguous. What was sequenced was PBMCs. CDR3 DNA: TGTGCCAGCAGCCCTGCAGATACGCAGTATTTT. This encodes CASSPADTQYF.